This T cell receptor (beta chain) was retrieved from a study of T cell repertoires in cytomegalovirus infection. As for the study in general: In public TCR beta signatures, there were indications of both CMV infection and matching HLA type. The study, taken as a whole, reports: Adding up the frequency of public TCR beta families identified people who carried CMV plus the relevant HLA. HLA-C-restricted CMV clonotypes gave the most frequent clonotype in two of eight donors.

This clonotype has more than one count but fewer than ten. The antigen is undetermined. This CDR3 region has 18 residues. Looked up from germline, CDR1 is SEHNR and CDR2 is FQNEAQ (reference sequence). Trimming cost V 3 bases and J 0 bases, with 19 bases left between them. TCRdb reprocessed the reads via MiXCR and lists one record per CDR3 protein. The table has roughly 150,000 distinct CDR3 sequences, more than 25% seen once. The chain is built from TRBV7-9 and TRBJ2-3; tentative D call: TRBD1 (5 bases). This sequence was found in a human donor in good health (CMV status not recorded). Some clones in this sample may be carry-over from other donors' samples. Material: CD8+ T cells from cultured PBMCs, obtained from culture after CMV antigen stimulation. The CDR3 nucleotides are TGTGCCAGCAGCTTCCCTGGGGCCGTCTTAACTAGCACAGATACGCAGTATTTT. This encodes CASSFPGAVLTSTDTQYF.